One sample yielded the 11 T cell receptor beta chains listed below, sequenced in a study of shared clonotypes between healthy human individuals (dated by TCRdb to the early 2020s). CD8 naive samples were CD45RO-negative cells positively selected for CCR7, giving a CD45RA+CCR7+ population that excluded TemRA cells. The library was made by the immunoSEQ multiplex PCR assay. TCRdb's version of the immuneACCESS table is confined to in-frame rearrangements and falls short of the full clone set. An unresolved V gene accounts for under half of the shortfall where checked; the remainder is of unknown origin. The sample includes hundreds of thousands of clones, with about 95% observed a single time. Together, the top ten hold 0.085% to 0.11% of the sample. Sequencing used naive CD8+ T cells sorted from blood. The cell subset or site label on this specimen signifies: CD45RA+CCR7+. These receptors were taken from a woman aged 25 to 39 in good health.

This chain connects TRBV2 to TRBJ2-5; D is perhaps TRBD2 (6 bases). Germline V gene lookup returns CDR1 SNHLY and CDR2 FYNNEI. The length of the CDR3 is 15 residues. V was shortened by 6 bases and J by 5 bases, with 19 bases between the two germline ends. The CDR3 region is CASSDGTSSPETQYF. CDR3 nucleotides: TGTGCCAGCAGCGACGGGACTTCTTCCCCGGAGACCCAGTACTTC.

The V and J genes are TRBV27 and TRBJ2-5, with TRBD2 matching 12 bases. The V segment lost 1 base and the J segment 5 bases; nucleotides outside the gene matches: 14. The CDR3 totals 19 residues. Germline V gene lookup returns CDR1 MNHEY and CDR2 SMNVEV (reference sequence). This chain's CDR3 is CASSLLAGGGLAGQETQYF. The CDR3 DNA reads as TGTGCCAGCAGTTTATTGGCAGGGGGCGGACTAGCGGGACAGGAGACCCAGTACTTC.

A note on this clone: Additional DNA sequences in this sample encode the identical CDR3. V usage is TRBV19 and J usage is TRBJ2-7, with 12 bases lining up with TRBD1. Trimming took 5 bases from V and 4 from J; bases not matched to a gene: 6. Germline V CDR1 and CDR2: LNHDA, SQIVND (reference sequence). The CDR3 has 15 amino acids. CDR3 in DNA: TGTGCCAGTAGTCCGGGACAGGGGGCTTCGTACGAGCAGTACTTC. Translated: CASSPGQGASYEQYF.

The chain is built from TRBV27 and TRBJ2-5, with TRBD2 matching 13 bases. The J call may be faulty, since TRBJ2-7 better matches the DNA end. The V gene's germline CDR1 is MNHEY and CDR2 SMNVEV (reference sequence). This CDR3 is 16 amino acids long. For the CDR3, the DNA is TGTGCCAGCAGCATAGGGACTAGCGGGACCTCCTACGAGCAGTACTTC. Protein product: CASSIGTSGTSYEQYF.

This chain uses TRBV27 with TRBJ2-5; D uncertain. The J call may not be correct, given that the DNA end is closer to TRBJ2-7. Germline V gene sequence: CDR1 MNHEY, CDR2 SMNVEV (reference sequence). The CDR3 length is 13 residues. The chain's CDR3 is CASSFRVAYEQYF. CDR3 DNA: TGTGCCAGCAGTTTTAGGGTAGCCTACGAGCAGTACTTC.

The V and J genes are TRBV9 and TRBJ1-2; 8 bases line up with TRBD1. CDR1 is SGDLS, CDR2 YYNGEE, per germline. Trimming cost V 4 bases and J 8 bases; bases outside gene matches: 16. The CDR3 extends over 16 amino acids. The CDR3 DNA reads as TGTGCCAGCAGCCCAAGAGATAACGGCAGGGGGCCCGGCTACACCTTC. It yields the protein CASSPRDNGRGPGYTF.

The genes are TRBV27 and TRBJ1-3, with no clear D. The CDR3 runs 13 residues. CDR1 and CDR2 from the germline V gene are MNHEY and SMNVEV (reference sequence). The ends were cut back, 5 bases at V and 0 bases at J, with 5 bases in the middle. The CDR3 coding sequence is TGTGCCAGCAGTAGCGACTCTGGAAACACCATATATTTT. This encodes CASSSDSGNTIYF.

This chain links TRBV4-1 with TRBJ1-5, with D unclear. The CDR3 loop spans 14 amino acids. V lost 0 bases and J 5 bases, leaving 8 bases between the germline ends. Germline loops: CDR1 MGHRA, CDR2 YSYEKL. The CDR3, as DNA: TGCGCCAGCAGCCAAGAAGTTGGGTATCAGCCCCAGCATTTT. The encoded protein is CASSQEVGYQPQHF.

The rearrangement links TRBV2 to TRBJ1-2; D not certain. Per germline, CDR1 SNHLY and CDR2 FYNNEI. V lost 3 bases to trimming and J lost 5 bases, with 13 bases between them. This CDR3 region has 14 residues. CDR3 sequence reads: CASSENGRRYGYTF. CDR3 coding DNA: TGTGCCAGCAGTGAGAACGGACGGCGGTATGGCTACACCTTC.

CDR3 residues: CASSLTGATEAFF. Here the CDR3 DNA reads TGTGCCAGCAGCCTGACAGGGGCCACTGAAGCTTTCTTT. This chain uses TRBV5-4 with TRBJ1-1, with 8 bases that match TRBD1. V gave up 4 bases and J gave up 4 bases; unmatched junction bases: 3. CDR1 and CDR2 from the germline V gene are SGHNT and YYREEE (reference sequence). The CDR3 sequence is 13 residues long.

The genes are TRBV5-6 and TRBJ2-7; TRBD2 agrees at 8 bases. The V gene's germline CDR1 is SGHDT and CDR2 YYEEEE. The CDR3 length is 16 residues. The V and J ends lost 4 bases and 7 bases, in that order; junction bases with no gene match: 16. This CDR3 is CASSITTSGGFREQYF. For the CDR3, the DNA is TGTGCCAGCAGCATAACTACTAGCGGAGGCTTTCGAGAGCAGTACTTC.